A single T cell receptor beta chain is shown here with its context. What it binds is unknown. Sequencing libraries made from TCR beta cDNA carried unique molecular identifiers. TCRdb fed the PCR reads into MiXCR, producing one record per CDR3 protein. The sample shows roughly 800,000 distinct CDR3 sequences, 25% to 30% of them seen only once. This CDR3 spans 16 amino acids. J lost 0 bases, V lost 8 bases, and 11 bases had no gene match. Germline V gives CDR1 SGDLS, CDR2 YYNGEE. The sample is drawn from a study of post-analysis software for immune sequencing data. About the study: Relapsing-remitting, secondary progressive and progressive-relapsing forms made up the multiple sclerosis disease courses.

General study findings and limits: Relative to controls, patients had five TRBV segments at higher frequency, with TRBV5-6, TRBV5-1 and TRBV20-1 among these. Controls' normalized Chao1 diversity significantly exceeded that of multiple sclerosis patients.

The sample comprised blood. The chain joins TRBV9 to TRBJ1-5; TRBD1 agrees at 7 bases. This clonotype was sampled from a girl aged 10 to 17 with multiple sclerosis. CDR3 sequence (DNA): TGTGCCAGAGAAAGCCCCCGACAGGGTAGCAATCAGCCCCAGCATTTT. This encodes CARESPRQGSNQPQHF.